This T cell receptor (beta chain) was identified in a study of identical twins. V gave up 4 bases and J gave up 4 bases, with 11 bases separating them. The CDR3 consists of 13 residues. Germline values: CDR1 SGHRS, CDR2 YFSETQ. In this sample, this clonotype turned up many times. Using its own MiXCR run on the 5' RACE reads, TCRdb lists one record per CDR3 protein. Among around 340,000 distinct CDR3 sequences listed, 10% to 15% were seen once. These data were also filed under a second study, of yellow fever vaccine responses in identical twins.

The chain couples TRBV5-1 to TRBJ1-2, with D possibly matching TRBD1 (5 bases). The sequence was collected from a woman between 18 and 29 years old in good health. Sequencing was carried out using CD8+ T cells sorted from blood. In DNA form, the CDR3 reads TGCGCCAGCAGCGCCGTGGGGGGCTATGGCTACACCTTC. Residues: CASSAVGGYGYTF.